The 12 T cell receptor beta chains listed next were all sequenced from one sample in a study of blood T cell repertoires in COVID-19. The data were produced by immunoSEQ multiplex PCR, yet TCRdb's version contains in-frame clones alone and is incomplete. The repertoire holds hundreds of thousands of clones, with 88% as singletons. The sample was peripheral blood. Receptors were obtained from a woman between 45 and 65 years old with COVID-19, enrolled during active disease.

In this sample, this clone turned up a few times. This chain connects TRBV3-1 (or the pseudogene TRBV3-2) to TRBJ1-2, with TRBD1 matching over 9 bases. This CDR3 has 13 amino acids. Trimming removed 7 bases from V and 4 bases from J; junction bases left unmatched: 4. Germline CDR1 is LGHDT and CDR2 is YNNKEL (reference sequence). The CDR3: CASTTGGGYGYTF. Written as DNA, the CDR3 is TGTGCCAGCACAACAGGGGGCGGCTATGGCTACACCTTC.

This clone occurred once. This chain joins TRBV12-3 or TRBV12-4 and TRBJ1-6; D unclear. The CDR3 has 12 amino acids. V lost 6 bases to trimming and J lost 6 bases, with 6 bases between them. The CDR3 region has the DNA TGTGCCAGCAGGGTACTTAATTCACCCCTCCACTTT. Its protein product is CASRVLNSPLHF.

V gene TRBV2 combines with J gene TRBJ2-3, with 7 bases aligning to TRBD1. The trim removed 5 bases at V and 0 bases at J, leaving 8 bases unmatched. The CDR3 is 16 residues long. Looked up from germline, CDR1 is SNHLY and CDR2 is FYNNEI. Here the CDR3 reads CASSLTDRASTDTQYF. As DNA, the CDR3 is TGTGCCAGCAGTCTAACAGACAGGGCTAGCACAGATACGCAGTATTTT.

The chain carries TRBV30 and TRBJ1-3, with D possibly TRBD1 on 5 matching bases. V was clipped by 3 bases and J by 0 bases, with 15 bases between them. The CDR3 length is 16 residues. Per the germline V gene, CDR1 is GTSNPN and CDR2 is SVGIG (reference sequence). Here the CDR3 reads CAWSPSGHYSGNTIYF. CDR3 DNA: TGTGCCTGGAGCCCCTCAGGGCACTACTCTGGAAACACCATATATTTT.

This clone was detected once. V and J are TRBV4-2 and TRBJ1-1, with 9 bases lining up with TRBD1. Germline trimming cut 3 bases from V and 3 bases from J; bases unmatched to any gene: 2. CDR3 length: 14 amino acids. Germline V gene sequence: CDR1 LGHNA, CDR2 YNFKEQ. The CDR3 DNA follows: TGTGCCAGCAGCCACCGACAGGGGGACACTGAAGCTTTCTTT. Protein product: CASSHRQGDTEAFF.

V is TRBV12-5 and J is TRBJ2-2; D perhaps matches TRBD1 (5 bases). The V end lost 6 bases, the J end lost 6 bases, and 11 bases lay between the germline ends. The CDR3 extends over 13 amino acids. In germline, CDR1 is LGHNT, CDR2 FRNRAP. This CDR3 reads CASGPDMSGELFF. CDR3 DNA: TGTGCTAGTGGACCGGACATGTCCGGGGAGCTGTTTTTT.

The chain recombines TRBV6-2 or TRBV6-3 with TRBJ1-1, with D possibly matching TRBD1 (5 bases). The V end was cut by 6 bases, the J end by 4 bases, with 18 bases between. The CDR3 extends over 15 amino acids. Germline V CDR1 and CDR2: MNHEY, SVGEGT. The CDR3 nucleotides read TGTGCCAGCAGCCCTATAGGGGCGGGAGGCACTGAAGCTTTCTTT. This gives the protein CASSPIGAGGTEAFF.

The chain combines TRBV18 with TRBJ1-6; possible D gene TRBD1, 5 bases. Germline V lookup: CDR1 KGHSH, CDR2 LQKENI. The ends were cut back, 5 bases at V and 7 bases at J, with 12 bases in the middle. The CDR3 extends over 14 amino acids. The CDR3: CASSGAFENSPLHF. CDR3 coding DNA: TGTGCCAGCTCAGGGGCCTTTGAGAATTCACCCCTCCACTTT.

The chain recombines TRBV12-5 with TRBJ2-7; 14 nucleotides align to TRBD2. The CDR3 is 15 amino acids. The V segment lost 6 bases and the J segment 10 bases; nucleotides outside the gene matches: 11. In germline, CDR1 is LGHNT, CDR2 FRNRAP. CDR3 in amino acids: CASGSGTSGGRDQYF. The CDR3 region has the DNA TGTGCTAGTGGCAGCGGGACTAGCGGGGGCCGAGATCAGTACTTC.

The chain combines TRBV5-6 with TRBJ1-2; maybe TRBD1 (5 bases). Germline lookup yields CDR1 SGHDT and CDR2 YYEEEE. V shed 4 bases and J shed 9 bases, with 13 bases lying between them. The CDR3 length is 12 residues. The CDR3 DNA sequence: TGTGCCAGCAGCCCATCGGGGGGGAGCTACACCTTC. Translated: CASSPSGGSYTF.

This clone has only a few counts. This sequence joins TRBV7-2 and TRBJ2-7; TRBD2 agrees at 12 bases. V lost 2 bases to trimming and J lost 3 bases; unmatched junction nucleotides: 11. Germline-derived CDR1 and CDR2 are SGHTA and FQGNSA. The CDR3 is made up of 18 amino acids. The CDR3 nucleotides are TGTGCCAGCAGCTTAAGGACTAGCGGGGTCGGGGGTTACTACGAGCAGTACTTC. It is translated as CASSLRTSGVGGYYEQYF.

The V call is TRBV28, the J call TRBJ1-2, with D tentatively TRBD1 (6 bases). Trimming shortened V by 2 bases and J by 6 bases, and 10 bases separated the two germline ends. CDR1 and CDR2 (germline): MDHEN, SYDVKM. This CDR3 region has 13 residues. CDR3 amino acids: CASSLGQMNGYTF. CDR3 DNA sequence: TGTGCCAGCAGTTTAGGACAGATGAATGGCTACACCTTC.